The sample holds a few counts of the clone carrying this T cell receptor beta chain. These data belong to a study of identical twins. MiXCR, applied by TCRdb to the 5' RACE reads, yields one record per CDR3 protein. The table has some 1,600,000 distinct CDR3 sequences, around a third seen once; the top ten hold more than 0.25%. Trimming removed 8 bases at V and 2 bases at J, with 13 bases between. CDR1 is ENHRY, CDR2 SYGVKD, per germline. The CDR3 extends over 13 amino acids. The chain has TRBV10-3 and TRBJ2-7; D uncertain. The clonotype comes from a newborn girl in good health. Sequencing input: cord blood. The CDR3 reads CAIRPAVPYEQYF. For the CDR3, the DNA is TGTGCCATCCGCCCGGCAGTACCCTACGAGCAGTACTTC.